The 28 T cell receptor beta chains presented below share a single source sample, sequenced in a study of a mutant IDH1 vaccine in newly diagnosed glioma. For these receptors, no antigen is known. The time point here: week 35, safety follow-up. With topical imiquimod, each dose of the vaccine consisted of 300 ug of mutant IDH1 20-mer peptide. Libraries were prepared by immunoSEQ multiplex PCR; TCRdb keeps only in-frame clonotypes and omits some of them. The sample lists tens of thousands of clones; 84% were seen once. Sequenced here: PBMCs, sampled from a glioma patient whose treatment included an IDH1 peptide vaccine. Receptor source: a man between 18 and 35 years old with glioma.

The chain joins TRBV6-5 to TRBJ1-1; no definite D call. V was clipped by 6 bases and J by 3 bases, with 11 bases between them. Germline CDR1 and CDR2: MNHEY and SVGAGI. CDR3 length: 13 residues. The CDR3 nucleotides are TGTGCCAGCAGCCCGCGGTCTTACACTGAAGCTTTCTTT. Protein product: CASSPRSYTEAFF.

The chain employs TRBV9 and TRBJ2-1; 8 bases line up with TRBD2. The CDR3 is 17 amino acids. The V gene end was trimmed by 0 bases and the J gene end by 0 bases; junction bases not matched to a gene: 5. Germline CDR1 reads SGDLS; CDR2 reads YYNGEE. The CDR3 protein is CASSVASGTSSYNEQFF. CDR3 sequence (DNA): TGTGCCAGCAGCGTAGCCTCCGGGACTAGCTCCTACAATGAGCAGTTCTTC. The full variable domain, completed using reference TRBV9 and TRBJ2-1, is DSGVTQTPKHLITATGQRVTLRCSPRSGDLSVYWYQQSLDQGLQFLIQYYNGEERAKGNILERFSAQQFPDLHSELNLSSLELGDSALYFCASSVASGTSSYNEQFFGPGTRLTVL.

This chain joins TRBV19 and TRBJ2-1; D is possibly TRBD2 (6 bases). The CDR3 has 16 residues. Trimming took 5 bases from V and 8 from J, leaving 22 bases between them. CDR1 and CDR2 (germline): LNHDA, SQIVND (reference sequence). The CDR3 DNA sequence: TGTGCCAGTAGTTCAATAGCGGCGGAGGGCCTCGATGAGCAGTTCTTC. This codes for CASSSIAAEGLDEQFF.

V usage is TRBV18 and J usage is TRBJ1-1; tentative D call: TRBD1 (5 bases). This CDR3 comprises 12 residues. CDR1 and CDR2 from the germline V gene are KGHSH and LQKENI. V dropped 1 base and J dropped 7 bases, with 7 bases sitting between them. CDR3 loop: CASSPRGNEAFF. The CDR3 DNA sequence: TGTGCCAGCTCACCACGGGGGAATGAAGCTTTCTTT.

The chain carries TRBV29-1 and TRBJ2-3; a possible D gene is TRBD2 (5 bases). V gave up 6 bases and J gave up 6 bases, with 10 bases separating them. The CDR3 totals 11 residues. The germline CDR1 and CDR2 sequences are SQVTM and ANQGSEA. The CDR3 loop is CSVTGYDTQYF. The CDR3 bases are TGCAGCGTCACGGGGTATGATACGCAGTATTTT.

The chain joins TRBV28 to TRBJ2-5; no firm D call. The germline V gene encodes CDR1 MDHEN and CDR2 SYDVKM. This CDR3 is built from 14 residues. V was pared by 2 bases and J by 2 bases, with 9 bases between. In DNA, the CDR3 is TGTGCCAGCAGTTTAGTTTCCTCACAAGAGACCCAGTACTTC. Translation gives CASSLVSSQETQYF. The full variable domain, rest sourced from reference TRBV28 and TRBJ2-5, is DVKVTQSSRYLVKRTGEKVFLECVQDMDHENMFWYRQDPGLGLRLIYFSYDVKMKEKGDIPEGYSVSREKKERFSLILESASTNQTSMYLCASSLVSSQETQYFGPGTRLLVL.

The CDR3 is CASSRRKLLAGELGASYNEQFF. In DNA form, the CDR3 reads TGTGCCAGTAGTCGACGGAAACTACTAGCGGGAGAACTCGGGGCGTCCTACAATGAGCAGTTCTTC. The chain is built from TRBV19 and TRBJ2-1; 11 bases align to TRBD2. The CDR3 contains 22 residues. The germline gives CDR1 LNHDA, CDR2 SQIVND (reference sequence). Trimming took 5 bases from V and 1 from J; bases not matched to a gene: 22.

The J gene is TRBJ2-2, the V gene TRBV7-3; D not resolved. V lost 4 bases to trimming and J lost 6 bases, with 9 bases between them. This CDR3 contains 13 residues. Germline CDR1 SGHTA, CDR2 FQGTGA. This CDR3 reads CASSSSVAGELFF. The CDR3 DNA sequence: TGTGCCAGCAGCTCTTCGGTTGCCGGGGAGCTGTTTTTT.

The chain is built from TRBV18 and TRBJ1-1; D is perhaps TRBD1 (5 bases). CDR3 length: 15 residues. The germline V gene encodes CDR1 KGHSH and CDR2 LQKENI. Trimming stripped 2 bases from V and 1 base from J, with 11 bases between. DNA for the CDR3: TGTGCCAGCTCACCAGGAGGGGCTAGGAACACTGAAGCTTTCTTT. It codes for CASSPGGARNTEAFF.

The CDR3 sequence: CAWSVPSPAKNIQYF. The DNA of the CDR3 is TGTGCCTGGAGTGTACCATCTCCGGCCAAAAACATTCAGTACTTC. The J gene is TRBJ2-4, the V gene TRBV30, with D unresolved. CDR1 is GTSNPN, CDR2 SVGIG, per germline (reference sequence). With 0 bases removed from V and 1 base from J, the gap between germline ends came to 10 bases. The length of the CDR3 is 15 residues.

The V gene is TRBV7-8, the J gene TRBJ2-1, with D perhaps matching TRBD1 (5 bases). Per the germline V gene, CDR1 is SGHVS and CDR2 is FQNEAQ. Trimming removed 5 bases from V and 5 bases from J, with 10 bases in between. CDR3 length: 13 amino acids. The CDR3 here is CASSPQENNEQFF. For the CDR3, the DNA is TGTGCCAGCAGCCCACAGGAAAACAATGAGCAGTTCTTC.

The rearrangement joins TRBV4-3 to TRBJ2-2; 9 bases line up with TRBD2. The CDR3 spans 18 residues. Germline lookup yields CDR1 LGHNA and CDR2 YSLEER. The V segment lost 1 base and the J segment 4 bases; nucleotides outside the gene matches: 10. CDR3 in amino acids: CASSQAAGGPGPTGELFF. CDR3 DNA sequence: TGCGCCAGCAGCCAAGCGGCGGGAGGGCCGGGCCCCACCGGGGAGCTGTTTTTT.

The genes are TRBV14 and TRBJ2-5; 9 nucleotides match TRBD2. This CDR3 has 18 amino acids. The germline CDR1 and CDR2 sequences are SGHDN and FVKESK. The trim removed 0 bases at V and 5 bases at J, leaving 13 bases unmatched. For the CDR3, the DNA is TGTGCCAGCAGCCAAGATCGACTAGCGGCCCCCCCCACGGAGACCCAGTACTTC. Amino acids: CASSQDRLAAPPTETQYF.

This CDR3 is CASSQRNRDANNEQFF. The CDR3 DNA reads as TGCGCCAGCAGCCAAAGGAACAGGGATGCCAACAATGAGCAGTTCTTC. The chain joins TRBV4-3 to TRBJ2-1, with D possibly TRBD1 on 6 matching bases. V lost 2 bases and J 5 bases, leaving 16 bases between the germline ends. CDR3 length: 16 amino acids. Germline loops: CDR1 LGHNA, CDR2 YSLEER.

The V call is TRBV4-3, the J call TRBJ2-2, with 7 nucleotides matching TRBD1. V lost 3 bases, J lost 14 bases, and 15 bases stayed unmatched. Germline V gene data show CDR1 as LGHNA and CDR2 as YSLEER. The CDR3 consists of 15 residues. CDR3 nucleotide sequence: TGCGCCAGCAGCCAGGGACCGGACAGGCGCGGTGAACTGTTTTTT. Its protein is CASSQGPDRRGELFF.

This clone was observed a few times. The V and J genes are TRBV6-1 and TRBJ1-4; 7 bases are a match to TRBD1. V was clipped by 4 bases and J by 7 bases; unmatched bases: 9. Germline V CDR1 and CDR2: MNHNS, SASEGT. The CDR3 is 15 residues long. CDR3 in DNA: TGTGCCAGCAGTGGATTACAGGGGATTGGTGAAAAACTGTTTTTT. Amino acids: CASSGLQGIGEKLFF.

The chain combines TRBV5-4 with TRBJ2-2; D not certain. CDR1 and CDR2 from the germline V gene are SGHNT and YYREEE (reference sequence). Trimming shortened V by 2 bases and J by 2 bases, and 13 bases separated the two germline ends. CDR3 length: 16 residues. CDR3 sequence reads: CASSFRLSPNTGELFF. CDR3 nucleotides: TGTGCCAGCAGCTTCCGTCTGTCGCCAAACACCGGGGAGCTGTTTTTT.

V gene TRBV9 combines with J gene TRBJ2-7; tentatively, D is TRBD1 (6 bases). This CDR3 is 17 amino acids long. V was pared by 4 bases and J by 0 bases, with 20 bases between. Germline V gives CDR1 SGDLS, CDR2 YYNGEE. CDR3 in amino acids: CASSPGRTGLSSYEQYF. The CDR3 DNA follows: TGTGCCAGCAGCCCCGGGCGTACAGGGTTGAGCTCCTACGAGCAGTACTTC.

The chain uses TRBV19 and TRBJ2-7; tentatively, D is TRBD1 or TRBD2 (8 bases each). CDR1 is LNHDA, CDR2 SQIVND, per germline (reference sequence). This CDR3 comprises 16 residues. V dropped 4 bases and J dropped 2 bases, with 18 bases sitting between them. The CDR3 coding sequence is TGTGCCAGTAGTAACCCGGGGGGGACAGGACCCTACGAGCAGTACTTC. It yields the protein CASSNPGGTGPYEQYF. Full variable domain (remainder filled in from reference TRBV19 and TRBJ2-7): DGGITQSPKYLFRKEGQNVTLSCEQNLNHDAMYWYRQDPGQGLRLIYYSQIVNDFQKGDIAEGYSVSREKKESFPLTVTSAQKNPTAFYLCASSNPGGTGPYEQYFGPGTRLTVT.

This rearrangement joins TRBV27 to TRBJ2-5, with 14 bases lining up with TRBD2. The CDR3 is made up of 17 amino acids. Germline assignment: CDR1 MNHEY and CDR2 SMNVEV (reference sequence). V was clipped by 5 bases and J by 4 bases; unmatched bases: 9. The CDR3 nucleotides read TGTGCCAGCAGTCCGAAGGGACTAGCGGGAGTCCGAGAGACCCAGTACTTC. Its protein is CASSPKGLAGVRETQYF.

The rearrangement links TRBV27 to TRBJ2-7; possibly TRBD2 for D (6 bases). The length of the CDR3 is 13 residues. V gave up 6 bases and J gave up 2 bases, with 11 bases separating them. Germline V gene lookup returns CDR1 MNHEY and CDR2 SMNVEV (reference sequence). This CDR3 is CASRRDAPYEQYF. CDR3 bases: TGTGCCAGCAGGCGGGACGCGCCCTACGAGCAGTACTTC.

The chain combines TRBV4-2 with TRBJ2-7; D is perhaps TRBD1 or TRBD2 (5 bases each). Trimming stripped 1 base from V and 6 bases from J, with 25 bases between. Per the germline V gene, CDR1 is LGHNA and CDR2 is YNFKEQ. The CDR3 runs 18 residues. The DNA of the CDR3 is TGTGCCAGCAGCCAAGCATTTAGTACGGGACGTAAAAGGCGCGAGCAGTACTTC. This translates into CASSQAFSTGRKRREQYF.

The chain has TRBV5-4 and TRBJ2-3, with 9 bases lining up with TRBD2. CDR3 size: 15 residues. Per germline, CDR1 SGHNT and CDR2 YYREEE (reference sequence). J was trimmed by 1 base and V by 2 bases; bases with no gene match: 2. CDR3 DNA sequence: TGTGCCAGCAGCTTTAGGACTAGCGGCACAGATACGCAGTATTTT. This sequence encodes CASSFRTSGTDTQYF.

The genes are TRBV6-5 and TRBJ1-1, with D unclear. The CDR3 loop spans 14 amino acids. Looked up from germline, CDR1 is MNHEY and CDR2 is SVGAGI. The V end lost 7 bases, the J end lost 0 bases, and 12 bases lay between the germline ends. The CDR3 DNA is TGTGCCAGCAAACCCGACGGAATGAACACTGAAGCTTTCTTT. Residues: CASKPDGMNTEAFF.

The CDR3 coding sequence is TGTGCCAGCAGCTTAGTCGCAGCGGGGGGCCCCACAGATACGCAGTATTTT. Translating it yields CASSLVAAGGPTDTQYF. The chain employs TRBV7-2 and TRBJ2-3; TRBD2 matches 9 bases. Unmatched junction bases numbered 7, after V lost 1 base and J lost 2 bases. The germline V gene encodes CDR1 SGHTA and CDR2 FQGNSA. The CDR3 has 17 residues.

The sample holds one count of this clone. The V gene is TRBV28, the J gene TRBJ1-4; D is ambiguous. V was trimmed by 8 bases and J by 3 bases, leaving 13 bases between them. This CDR3 is built from 14 residues. Germline V gives CDR1 MDHEN, CDR2 SYDVKM. The CDR3 DNA sequence: TGTGCCAGCCGGCAAAGCGTGTCTAATGAAAAACTGTTTTTT. As protein: CASRQSVSNEKLFF.

The chain employs TRBV19 and TRBJ1-6; 7 nucleotides agree with TRBD1. The CDR3 extends over 19 amino acids. The junction had 11 bases not matched to a gene; V was cut back by 3 bases and J by 0 bases. CDR1 and CDR2 from the germline V gene are LNHDA and SQIVND (reference sequence). The CDR3 DNA reads TGTGCCAGTAGTATCGCCGGGACAGCGTTAAGCTCCTATAATTCACCCCTCCACTTT. This encodes CASSIAGTALSSYNSPLHF.

The chain links TRBV28 to TRBJ1-4, with D perhaps TRBD1 (6 bases). The CDR3 runs to 15 residues. The V end was cut by 5 bases, the J end by 0 bases, with 10 bases between. Germline CDR1 is MDHEN and CDR2 is SYDVKM. The CDR3 nucleotides are TGTGCCAGCAGTAGATCAGGGGCAACTAATGAAAAACTGTTTTTT. Translation gives CASSRSGATNEKLFF.